Below, 24 T cell receptor beta chains from the same sample are listed, as sequenced in a study of T-cell memory formation after mild COVID-19. From the 5' RACE reads, TCRdb called clonotypes with MiXCR, one entry per CDR3 protein. The sample yields 400,000 to 450,000 distinct CDR3 sequences, approximately 18% seen once. The sample comprised PBMCs or a T cell subset sorted from them (not recorded which). The origin of the receptors is a man aged 18 to 30 who had mild COVID-19 (a few samples of this study predate the infection). Cell type and time point are not known.

This clonotype has a handful of counts. The chain has TRBV7-3 and TRBJ2-1; D gene ambiguous. This CDR3 has 13 amino acids. The germline V and J ends were trimmed by 3 bases and 5 bases, with 8 bases remaining between them. Germline V gene sequence: CDR1 SGHTA, CDR2 FQGTGA. CDR3 sequence reads: CASSLSRNNEQFF. The CDR3 DNA sequence: TGTGCCAGCAGCTTGTCCAGAAACAATGAGCAGTTCTTC.

CDR3 in amino acids: CSARGQGAHNQPQHF. The CDR3, as DNA: TGCAGTGCTAGAGGGCAGGGGGCTCACAATCAGCCCCAGCATTTT. This chain joins TRBV20-1 and TRBJ1-5; 8 nucleotides line up with TRBD1. Germline CDR1 is DFQATT and CDR2 is SNEGSKA (reference sequence). This CDR3 spans 15 amino acids. With 1 base clipped from V and 3 bases from J, the junction kept 5 bases outside the gene matches.

The sample holds a few counts of this clonotype. The J gene is TRBJ2-2, the V gene TRBV12-5; 11 bases align to TRBD1. The germline CDR1 and CDR2 sequences are LGHNT and FRNRAP. V was pared by 7 bases and J by 5 bases, with 6 bases of the junction left unmatched. The CDR3 loop spans 15 amino acids. CDR3 sequence: CASALGQGATGELFF. The CDR3 DNA follows: TGTGCTAGTGCCCTAGGACAGGGGGCGACCGGGGAGCTGTTTTTT.

The chain joins TRBV18 to TRBJ1-1, with unresolved D. This CDR3 has 15 residues. CDR1 is KGHSH, CDR2 LQKENI, per germline. Trimming removed 2 bases at V and 0 bases at J, with 10 bases between. The CDR3 DNA reads TGTGCCAGCTCACCAATATGGGGAATGAACACTGAAGCTTTCTTT. Translating gives CASSPIWGMNTEAFF.

The rearrangement links TRBV5-1 to TRBJ1-1; 8 bases are a match to TRBD1. The length of the CDR3 is 16 residues. Germline CDR1 is SGHRS and CDR2 is YFSETQ. The J segment lost 4 bases and the V segment lost 7 bases, leaving 15 bases of the junction unmatched. CDR3 loop: CASESGGASLGTEAFF. The CDR3 bases are TGCGCCAGCGAATCAGGGGGCGCAAGTTTGGGCACTGAAGCTTTCTTT.

The table lists this clonotype with a few counts. The chain is built from TRBV20-1 and TRBJ1-4; no firm D call. The CDR3 loop spans 14 amino acids. From germline, CDR1 is DFQATT and CDR2 SNEGSKA (reference sequence). Trimming stripped 0 bases from V and 5 bases from J, with 10 bases between. The CDR3 sequence: CSARDHSRNEKLFF. CDR3 in DNA: TGCAGTGCTAGAGACCACAGTCGAAATGAAAAACTGTTTTTT.

The J gene is TRBJ2-1, the V gene TRBV5-1; 8 nucleotides align to TRBD2. Germline V CDR1 and CDR2: SGHRS, YFSETQ. The CDR3 length is 15 residues. V gave up 4 bases and J gave up 6 bases; unmatched junction bases: 9. The CDR3 coding sequence is TGCGCCAGCAGCCGTAGCGGGGTTAACCCCAATGAGCAGTTCTTC. This gives the protein CASSRSGVNPNEQFF.

The chain is built from TRBV4-2 and TRBJ2-1, with a possible D match to TRBD2 (5 bases). The CDR3 spans 12 residues. Trimming removed 0 bases at V and 10 bases at J, with 7 bases between. Germline lookup yields CDR1 LGHNA and CDR2 YNFKEQ. This CDR3 reads CASSQEGAEQFF. The CDR3 DNA is TGTGCCAGCAGCCAAGAGGGAGCCGAGCAGTTCTTC.

The chain couples TRBV6-2 or TRBV6-3 to TRBJ2-3, with D possibly being TRBD1 (6 bases). Germline V lookup: CDR1 MNHEY, CDR2 SVGEGT. V lost 6 bases and J lost 5, with 12 bases in between. The length of the CDR3 is 13 residues. The CDR3 region has the DNA TGTGCCAGCAGCGGCCAGGGGTTAGATACGCAGTATTTT. This sequence encodes CASSGQGLDTQYF.

This clonotype turned up a few times. The chain has TRBV6-5 and TRBJ1-1; D is perhaps TRBD1 (5 bases). Germline values: CDR1 MNHEY, CDR2 SVGAGI. The CDR3 loop spans 11 amino acids. The V end lost 6 bases, the J end lost 9 bases, and 11 bases lay between the germline ends. The CDR3 spells CASSRDRKAFF. The CDR3 coding sequence is TGTGCCAGCAGCCGGGACCGAAAAGCTTTCTTT.

The chain joins TRBV29-1 to TRBJ1-2; 9 nucleotides agree with TRBD1. V gave up 4 bases and J gave up 3 bases; unmatched junction bases: 6. The CDR3 spans 14 residues. Germline lookup yields CDR1 SQVTM and CDR2 ANQGSEA. DNA for the CDR3: TGCAGCGTTGTAGGACAGGGGTATGACTATGGCTACACCTTC. This codes for CSVVGQGYDYGYTF.

This chain connects TRBV7-9 to TRBJ2-7, with D uncertain. There are 13 residues in the CDR3. CDR1 and CDR2 from the germline V gene are SEHNR and FQNEAQ (reference sequence). V lost 6 bases, J lost 0 bases, and 9 bases lay in between. The CDR3 region has the DNA TGTGCCAGCAGTCGAAGCACCTCCTACGAGCAGTACGTC. Protein: CASSRSTSYEQYV.

The rearrangement links TRBV12-3 or TRBV12-4 to TRBJ2-6; D may be TRBD1 (6 bases). The V end lost 3 bases, the J end lost 2 bases, and 14 bases lay between the germline ends. There are 17 residues in the CDR3. CDR3 sequence: CASSFQTGSAGANVLTF. In DNA form, the CDR3 reads TGTGCCAGCAGTTTCCAGACAGGTTCGGCTGGGGCCAACGTCCTGACTTTC.

This clonotype was observed a handful of times. The J gene is TRBJ1-2, the V gene TRBV6-5, with D perhaps matching TRBD1 (6 bases). The CDR3 extends over 14 amino acids. The ends were cut back, 5 bases at V and 2 bases at J, with 12 bases in the middle. Germline CDR1 MNHEY, CDR2 SVGAGI. The DNA for the CDR3 is TGTGCCAGCAGTCCACAGGGTTTAAACTATGGCTACACCTTC. Amino acids: CASSPQGLNYGYTF.

This clonotype was seen many times. The chain is built from TRBV5-1 and TRBJ1-1, with no clear D. Germline values: CDR1 SGHRS, CDR2 YFSETQ. CDR3 size: 14 residues. V lost 2 bases to trimming and J lost 1 base, with 9 bases between them. CDR3 coding DNA: TGCGCCAGCAGCTTTGCGACGGCGAACACTGAAGCTTTCTTT. Protein sequence: CASSFATANTEAFF.

There are a few counts of this clonotype. The gene calls are TRBV6-2 or TRBV6-3 and TRBJ1-1; D remains ambiguous. The CDR3 length is 14 residues. Germline V lookup: CDR1 MNHEY, CDR2 SVGEGT. V was trimmed by 4 bases and J by 3 bases, leaving 12 bases between them. The CDR3 sequence: CASSSRDWDTEAFF. The CDR3 DNA is TGTGCCAGCAGTTCTAGGGATTGGGACACTGAAGCTTTCTTT.

The chain employs TRBV4-3 and TRBJ1-2, with D hard to call. The CDR3 is 16 residues long. Germline lookup yields CDR1 LGHNA and CDR2 YSLEER. V was clipped by 0 bases and J by 6 bases, with 17 bases between them. CDR3 coding DNA: TGCGCCAGCAGCCAAGATAGAAGGCAGGCCGTGGATGGCTACACCTTC. Encoded protein: CASSQDRRQAVDGYTF.

This clonotype has more than one count but fewer than ten. The genes are TRBV4-1 and TRBJ2-1, with D possibly called TRBD1 or TRBD2 (6 bases each). This CDR3 has 16 amino acids. Deletions cut 4 bases from V and 2 bases from J, with 15 bases between. CDR1 and CDR2 (germline): MGHRA, YSYEKL. The CDR3 loop is CASSRLGGRTYNEQFF. CDR3 coding DNA: TGCGCCAGCAGCCGGTTGGGGGGCCGAACCTACAATGAGCAGTTCTTC.

The sample holds a few counts of this clonotype. V and J are TRBV7-3 and TRBJ2-1; 7 nucleotides line up with TRBD1. The CDR3 has 15 amino acids. The trim removed 2 bases at V and 7 bases at J, leaving 8 bases unmatched. Germline V gene data show CDR1 as SGHTA and CDR2 as FQGTGA. The CDR3, as DNA: TGTGCCAGCAGCTTAGAAGGACAGGCTAGGAATGAGCAGTTCTTC. This translates into CASSLEGQARNEQFF.

This clonotype was seen a handful of times. This chain links TRBV4-3 with TRBJ2-5, with unresolved D. This CDR3 has 15 residues. V lost 0 bases to trimming and J lost 4 bases, with 12 bases between them. Germline CDR1 and CDR2: LGHNA and YSLEER. For the CDR3, the DNA is TGCGCCAGCAGCCAAGAGGCCTACCGACGAGAGACCCAGTACTTC. Protein sequence: CASSQEAYRRETQYF.

This rearrangement joins TRBV12-3 or TRBV12-4 to TRBJ1-1, with TRBD1 matching 9 bases. This CDR3 is 14 amino acids long. V dropped 7 bases and J dropped 4; count of bases not matched to a gene: 7. CDR3: CASTFGQGSTEAFF. The CDR3 region has the DNA TGTGCCAGCACCTTTGGACAGGGGAGCACTGAAGCTTTCTTT.

The V call is TRBV4-3, the J call TRBJ2-4; D might be TRBD2 (6 bases). The CDR3 sequence is 15 residues long. CDR1 is LGHNA and CDR2 is YSLEER in the germline V gene. V lost 0 bases and J lost 2, with 8 bases in between. This CDR3 reads CASSQEEGPKNIQYF. Written as DNA, the CDR3 is TGCGCCAGCAGCCAAGAGGAGGGCCCCAAAAACATTCAGTACTTC.

V gene TRBV5-1 combines with J gene TRBJ2-3; D perhaps matches TRBD1 (5 bases). Trimming left V 3 bases short and J 0 bases short, with 11 bases between. The CDR3 is 15 residues long. Germline CDR1 reads SGHRS; CDR2 reads YFSETQ. The chain's CDR3 is CASSSQGPSTDTQYF. The CDR3 DNA reads TGCGCCAGCAGCTCGCAGGGCCCTAGCACAGATACGCAGTATTTT.

The V and J genes are TRBV20-1 and TRBJ1-1; D may be TRBD1 (5 bases). V lost 0 bases and J 5 bases, leaving 13 bases between the germline ends. The CDR3 covers 14 residues. Germline V gene sequence: CDR1 DFQATT, CDR2 SNEGSKA (reference sequence). CDR3 in DNA: TGCAGTGCTAGAGAACCCAGGGTCAGAACTGAAGCTTTCTTT. Its translation: CSAREPRVRTEAFF.